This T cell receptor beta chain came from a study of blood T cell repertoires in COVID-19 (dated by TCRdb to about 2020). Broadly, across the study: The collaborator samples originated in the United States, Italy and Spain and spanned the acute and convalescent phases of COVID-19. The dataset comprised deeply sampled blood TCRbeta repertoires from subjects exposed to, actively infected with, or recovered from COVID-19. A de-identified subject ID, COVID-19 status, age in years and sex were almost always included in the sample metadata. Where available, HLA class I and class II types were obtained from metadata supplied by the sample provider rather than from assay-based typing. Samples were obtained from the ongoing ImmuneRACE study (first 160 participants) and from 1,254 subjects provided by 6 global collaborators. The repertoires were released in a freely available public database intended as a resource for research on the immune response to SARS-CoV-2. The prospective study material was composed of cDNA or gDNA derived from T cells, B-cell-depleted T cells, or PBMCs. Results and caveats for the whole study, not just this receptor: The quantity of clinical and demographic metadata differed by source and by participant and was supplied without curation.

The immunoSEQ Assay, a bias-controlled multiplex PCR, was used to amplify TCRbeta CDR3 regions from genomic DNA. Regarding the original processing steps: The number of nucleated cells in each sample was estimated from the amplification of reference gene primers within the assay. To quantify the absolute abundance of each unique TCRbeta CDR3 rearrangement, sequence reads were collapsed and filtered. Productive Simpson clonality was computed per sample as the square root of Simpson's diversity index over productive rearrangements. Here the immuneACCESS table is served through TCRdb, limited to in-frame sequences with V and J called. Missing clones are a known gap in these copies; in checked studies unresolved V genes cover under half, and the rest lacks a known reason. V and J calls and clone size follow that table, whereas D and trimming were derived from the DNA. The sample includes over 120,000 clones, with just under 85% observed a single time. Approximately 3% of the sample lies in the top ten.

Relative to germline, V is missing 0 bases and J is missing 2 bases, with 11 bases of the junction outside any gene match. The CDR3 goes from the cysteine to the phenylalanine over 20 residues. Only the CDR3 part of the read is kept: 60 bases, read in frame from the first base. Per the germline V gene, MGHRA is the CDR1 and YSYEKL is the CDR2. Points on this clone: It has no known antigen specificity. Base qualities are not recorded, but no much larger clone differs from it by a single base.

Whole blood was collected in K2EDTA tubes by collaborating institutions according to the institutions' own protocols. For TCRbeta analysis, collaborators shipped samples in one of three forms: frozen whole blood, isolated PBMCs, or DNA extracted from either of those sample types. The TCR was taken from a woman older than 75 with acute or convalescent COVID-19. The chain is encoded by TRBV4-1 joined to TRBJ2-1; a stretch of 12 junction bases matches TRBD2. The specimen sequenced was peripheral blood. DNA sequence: TGCGCCAGCAGCCAAGAAGGGTCCAGCGGACTAGCGGGGACCTACAATGAGCAGTTCTTC. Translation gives CASSQEGSSGLAGTYNEQFF.